The 8 T cell receptor beta chains reported below all come from one sample, sequenced in a study of blood T cells in healthy people across ages. Next came a second PCR, run for 7 to 11 cycles, which used a sample-barcoded 5' primer along with a J-beta primer mix. TCRdb recomputed calls from the 5' RACE reads with MiXCR, one row per CDR3 protein. Among some 730,000 distinct CDR3 sequences listed, 20% to 25% were seen once. Sequenced sample: blood. These receptors all stem from a man aged 65 to 79 in good health.

This clonotype was seen more than once but under ten times. CDR3 protein: CASSPGTSVIDTQYF. As DNA, the CDR3 is TGTGCCAGCAGCCCGGGGACTAGCGTTATAGATACGCAGTATTTT. The V call is TRBV9, the J call TRBJ2-3, with TRBD2 matching over 10 bases. From germline, CDR1 is SGDLS and CDR2 YYNGEE. The V and J ends lost 4 bases and 5 bases, in that order; junction bases with no gene match: 7. The length of the CDR3 is 15 residues.

This clonotype showed up just once. This rearrangement joins TRBV24-1 to TRBJ2-1; 12 bases fit TRBD2. The length of the CDR3 is 16 residues. Germline values: CDR1 KGHDR, CDR2 SFDVKD. The J segment lost 3 bases and the V segment lost 4 bases, leaving 3 bases of the junction unmatched. CDR3 residues: CATSEGTSGLYNEQFF. The CDR3 DNA is TGTGCCACCAGTGAAGGGACTAGCGGGCTCTACAATGAGCAGTTCTTC.

In this sample, this clonotype turned up a few times. This CDR3 is CASRGLGQRYNEQFF. The CDR3 DNA is TGTGCCAGCAGGGGACTAGGTCAAAGGTACAATGAGCAGTTCTTC. The chain recombines TRBV14 with TRBJ2-1; 8 bases are a match to TRBD2. The V gene end was trimmed by 6 bases and the J gene end by 4 bases; junction bases not matched to a gene: 8. Germline loops: CDR1 SGHDN, CDR2 FVKESK. This CDR3 has 15 residues.

The chain joins TRBV6-4 to TRBJ2-3; the match to TRBD2 covers 8 bases. The trim removed 0 bases at V and 2 bases at J, leaving 4 bases unmatched. The CDR3 runs 16 residues. Germline-derived CDR1 and CDR2 are MRHNA and SNTAGT. The CDR3 sequence is CASSDSSGRNTDTQYF. The CDR3 DNA reads as TGTGCCAGCAGTGACTCCAGCGGGAGAAACACAGATACGCAGTATTTT.

The chain employs TRBV20-1 and TRBJ2-5, with D hard to call. Trimming left V 6 bases short and J 9 bases short, with 11 bases between. CDR3 length: 10 amino acids. The germline V gene encodes CDR1 DFQATT and CDR2 SNEGSKA (reference sequence). CDR3 DNA: TGCAGTGCCCCCACTGCGGCCCAGTACTTC. This sequence encodes CSAPTAAQYF.

This clonotype was seen a few times. J is TRBJ2-5 and V is TRBV20-1, with 8 bases that match TRBD2. Germline V gene lookup returns CDR1 DFQATT and CDR2 SNEGSKA (reference sequence). CDR3 size: 11 residues. CDR3 in DNA: TGCAAAGCGGGAGTCCAAGAGACCCAGTACTTC. This translates into CKAGVQETQYF.

There are a few counts of this clonotype. The chain's CDR3 is CASRTGVAEAFF. The CDR3 bases are TGTGCCAGCCGGACAGGGGTGGCTGAAGCTTTCTTT. The chain recombines TRBV2 with TRBJ1-1; 9 bases are a match to TRBD1. CDR1 and CDR2 from the germline V gene are SNHLY and FYNNEI. This CDR3 is built from 12 residues. V was pared by 8 bases and J by 6 bases, with 4 bases of the junction left unmatched.

This clonotype was detected only a few times. One end of the junction is discordant with germline, which a read error may explain. The chain has TRBV18 and TRBJ2-3; D is perhaps TRBD1 (6 bases). The CDR3 consists of 16 residues. Germline V gene data show CDR1 as KGHSH and CDR2 as LQKENI. The DNA of the CDR3 is TGTGCCAGCTCTCCACAGGGAGTCCCCTACACAGGTACGCAGTATTTT. This encodes CASSPQGVPYTGTQYF.